The rows below give T cell receptor beta chains drawn from one sample of a study of blood T cells in healthy people across ages. In TCRdb, the 5' RACE reads were re-called with MiXCR into one record per CDR3 protein. Among 780,000 or so distinct CDR3 sequences listed, roughly 25% were seen once. The sample was also linked to a second study, of T cells of mothers and their children.

Sequenced sample: blood. These receptors all stem from a boy aged 5-17 years in good health. Both conserved end residues are part of each CDR3. Fields, in order: V gene, clone size, CDR3 length, J gene, D gene, CDR3 DNA, CDR3 protein. D genes are given only for firm matches. Clone size is not always given. Where it is, it says once, few, many or a class for expanded clones.

v_gene: TRBV4-2; abundance: -; len: 17; j_gene: TRBJ2-7; d_gene: TRBD2; CDR3nt: TGTGCCAGCAGCCAGGAAGGGGGACTAGCGGCATACTACGAGCAGTACTTC; CDR3aa: CASSQEGGLAAYYEQYF
v_gene: TRBV6-5; abundance: few; len: 14; j_gene: TRBJ1-4; d_gene: TRBD1; CDR3nt: TGTGCCAGCAGTCAAGGACAGGCATATGAAAAACTGTTTTTT; CDR3aa: CASSQGQAYEKLFF
v_gene: TRBV20-1; abundance: few; len: 10; j_gene: TRBJ2-1; d_gene: -; CDR3nt: TGCAGTGCTATCACGGGCGGGCAGTTCTTC; CDR3aa: CSAITGGQFF
v_gene: TRBV7-6; abundance: once; len: 13; j_gene: TRBJ2-3; d_gene: -; CDR3nt: TGTGCCAGCAGCCAAACTATCACAGATACGCAGTATTTT; CDR3aa: CASSQTITDTQYF
v_gene: TRBV20-1; abundance: -; len: 12; j_gene: TRBJ1-6; d_gene: -; CDR3nt: TGCAGTGCTCAGAGCGTTGATTCACCCCTCCACTTT; CDR3aa: CSAQSVDSPLHF
v_gene: TRBV11-1; abundance: many; len: 12; j_gene: TRBJ2-1; d_gene: -; CDR3nt: TGTGCCAGCAGCGCGACCCAACATGAGCAGTTCTTC; CDR3aa: CASSATQHEQFF
v_gene: TRBV2; abundance: -; len: 10; j_gene: TRBJ2-3; d_gene: -; CDR3nt: TGTGCCAGCACGCGGGATACGCAGTATTTT; CDR3aa: CASTRDTQYF
v_gene: TRBV12-3/TRBV12-4; abundance: many; len: 15; j_gene: TRBJ2-5; d_gene: -; CDR3nt: TGTGCCAGCAGTTTAGTTCCAGGGGTCGGGGAGACCCAGTACTTC; CDR3aa: CASSLVPGVGETQYF
v_gene: TRBV5-1; abundance: -; len: 13; j_gene: TRBJ2-1; d_gene: -; CDR3nt: TGCGCCAGCACAGAAGACCCCTACAATGAGCAGTTCTTC; CDR3aa: CASTEDPYNEQFF
v_gene: TRBV2; abundance: once; len: 11; j_gene: TRBJ2-7; d_gene: -; CDR3nt: TGTGCCAGCAGTGGAATGGGCGAGCAGTACTTC; CDR3aa: CASSGMGEQYF
v_gene: TRBV27; abundance: few; len: 16; j_gene: TRBJ2-5; d_gene: TRBD2; CDR3nt: TGTACCAGCAGTTCGGTACTAGCGGGAGTTCTGGAGACCCAGTACTTC; CDR3aa: CTSSSVLAGVLETQYF
v_gene: TRBV11-2; abundance: few; len: 16; j_gene: TRBJ2-1; d_gene: -; CDR3nt: TGTGCCAGCAGCTTAGAAGGGTCTGGAGGGTCCAATGAGCAGTTCTTC; CDR3aa: CASSLEGSGGSNEQFF
v_gene: TRBV7-9; abundance: -; len: 11; j_gene: TRBJ1-1; d_gene: -; CDR3nt: TGTGCCAGCGGAGTTGGGGGCACCGCTTTCTTT; CDR3aa: CASGVGGTAFF
v_gene: TRBV29-1; abundance: many; len: 14; j_gene: TRBJ2-4; d_gene: TRBD2; CDR3nt: TGCAGCGTTATAGCGGGAGGTGGTGGTAACATTCAGTACTTC; CDR3aa: CSVIAGGGGNIQYF
v_gene: TRBV2; abundance: -; len: 13; j_gene: TRBJ1-1; d_gene: -; CDR3nt: TGTGCCAGCGGAATACAGGGAAACACTGAAGCTTTCTTT; CDR3aa: CASGIQGNTEAFF
v_gene: TRBV4-1; abundance: few; len: 17; j_gene: TRBJ1-4; d_gene: TRBD1; CDR3nt: TGCGCCAGCAGCCGAATCCGGGACAGGGGGCGAAGTGAAAAACTGTTTTTT; CDR3aa: CASSRIRDRGRSEKLFF
v_gene: TRBV6-5; abundance: few; len: 15; j_gene: TRBJ1-4; d_gene: -; CDR3nt: TGTGCCAGCAGTCGGGGAGTTGCAACTAATGAAAAACTGTTTTTT; CDR3aa: CASSRGVATNEKLFF
v_gene: TRBV20-1; abundance: few; len: 13; j_gene: TRBJ1-5; d_gene: -; CDR3nt: TGCAGTGCTAGAGTGGATGGTGCTCAGCCCCAGCATTTT; CDR3aa: CSARVDGAQPQHF
v_gene: TRBV4-3; abundance: -; len: 15; j_gene: TRBJ2-7; d_gene: TRBD1; CDR3nt: TGCGCCAGCAGCCTAGGGACAGGGGCTTCCTACGAACAGTACTTC; CDR3aa: CASSLGTGASYEQYF
v_gene: TRBV27; abundance: -; len: 14; j_gene: TRBJ2-7; d_gene: -; CDR3nt: TGTGCCAGCAGGCCCCCGGGCCCAAACTACGAGCAGTACTTC; CDR3aa: CASRPPGPNYEQYF
v_gene: TRBV4-3; abundance: few; len: 16; j_gene: TRBJ2-1; d_gene: TRBD2; CDR3nt: TGCGCCAGCAGCCAGAGCAGACTAGCGGGGGGTAATGAGCAGTTCTTC; CDR3aa: CASSQSRLAGGNEQFF
v_gene: TRBV7-2; abundance: -; len: 17; j_gene: TRBJ2-3; d_gene: TRBD1; CDR3nt: TGTGCCAGCAGCTTCGGACAGGGGGGACCGAGCACAGATACGCAGTATTTT; CDR3aa: CASSFGQGGPSTDTQYF
v_gene: TRBV20-1; abundance: few; len: 15; j_gene: TRBJ2-7; d_gene: TRBD1; CDR3nt: TGCAGTGCTAGAGATCAGCAGGGGGTGTGGAACGAGCAGTACTTC; CDR3aa: CSARDQQGVWNEQYF
v_gene: TRBV9; abundance: few; len: 15; j_gene: TRBJ1-3; d_gene: -; CDR3nt: TGTGCCAGCAGCGTAGGAGGGATGTACGAAAACACCATATATTTT; CDR3aa: CASSVGGMYENTIYF
v_gene: TRBV4-3; abundance: few; len: 18; j_gene: TRBJ2-7; d_gene: TRBD1; CDR3nt: TGCGCCAGCAGCCAAGATCGGGCAGGGGGCATGGCACACTACGAGCAGTACTTC; CDR3aa: CASSQDRAGGMAHYEQYF
v_gene: TRBV29-1; abundance: -; len: 11; j_gene: TRBJ2-1; d_gene: -; CDR3nt: TGCAGCGTCCGCGTCATCTCTGAGCAGTTCTTC; CDR3aa: CSVRVISEQFF
v_gene: TRBV12-3/TRBV12-4; abundance: -; len: 13; j_gene: TRBJ1-5; d_gene: -; CDR3nt: TGTGCCAGCAGTAGGCAGTCCTATCAGCCCCAGCATTTT; CDR3aa: CASSRQSYQPQHF
v_gene: TRBV5-6; abundance: few; len: 15; j_gene: TRBJ2-6; d_gene: -; CDR3nt: TGTGCCAGCAGCCGCGACAGAACTGGGGCCAACGTCCTGACTTTC; CDR3aa: CASSRDRTGANVLTF
v_gene: TRBV7-2; abundance: -; len: 11; j_gene: TRBJ1-1; d_gene: -; CDR3nt: TGTGCCAGCAGCTTACAAGTTGAAGCTTTCTTT; CDR3aa: CASSLQVEAFF
v_gene: TRBV7-9; abundance: -; len: 15; j_gene: TRBJ2-1; d_gene: -; CDR3nt: TGTGCCAGCAGCTTAGTTAGGGCAGAAGACAATGAGCAGTTCTTC; CDR3aa: CASSLVRAEDNEQFF
v_gene: TRBV20-1; abundance: many; len: 12; j_gene: TRBJ2-4; d_gene: TRBD2; CDR3nt: TGCAGTGCTAGTGGGGGGGGAAACATTCAGTACTTC; CDR3aa: CSASGGGNIQYF
v_gene: TRBV20-1; abundance: few; len: 15; j_gene: TRBJ1-4; d_gene: -; CDR3nt: TGCAGTGCTAGAGATATGCGTGGCAGTAATGAAAAACTGTTTTTT; CDR3aa: CSARDMRGSNEKLFF
v_gene: TRBV11-2; abundance: once; len: 17; j_gene: TRBJ1-3; d_gene: -; CDR3nt: TGTGCCAGCAGCTTAGGGGCAGGATTCAGCTCTGGAAACACCATATATTTT; CDR3aa: CASSLGAGFSSGNTIYF
v_gene: TRBV7-9; abundance: -; len: 13; j_gene: TRBJ2-5; d_gene: TRBD2; CDR3nt: TGTGCCAGCAGCCGACACGGGGGGGAGACCCAGTACTTC; CDR3aa: CASSRHGGETQYF
v_gene: TRBV5-1; abundance: -; len: 15; j_gene: TRBJ2-7; d_gene: TRBD2; CDR3nt: TGCGCCAGCAGCCCCACTAGCGGGAGCATCCTCGAGCAGTACTTC; CDR3aa: CASSPTSGSILEQYF
v_gene: TRBV24-1; abundance: -; len: 16; j_gene: TRBJ2-2; d_gene: -; CDR3nt: TGTGCCACCAGTGATTTGTCGCCCGCAGCCACCGGGGAGCTGTTTTTT; CDR3aa: CATSDLSPAATGELFF
v_gene: TRBV24-1; abundance: -; len: 15; j_gene: TRBJ1-5; d_gene: -; CDR3nt: TGTGCCACCAGTCCGGGGGGCTATAGCAATCAGCCCCAGCATTTT; CDR3aa: CATSPGGYSNQPQHF
v_gene: TRBV19; abundance: many; len: 13; j_gene: TRBJ2-5; d_gene: -; CDR3nt: TGTGCCAGTAGTATCCGGTTTCAAGAGACCCAGTACTTC; CDR3aa: CASSIRFQETQYF
v_gene: TRBV20-1; abundance: once; len: 13; j_gene: TRBJ2-7; d_gene: -; CDR3nt: TGCAGTGCTACGGACTACCAGTCTTACGAGCAGTACTTC; CDR3aa: CSATDYQSYEQYF
v_gene: TRBV25-1; abundance: -; len: 14; j_gene: TRBJ2-5; d_gene: TRBD1; CDR3nt: TGTGCCGCAGGGGGCGCCGGGACCCAAGAGACCCAGTACTTC; CDR3aa: CAAGGAGTQETQYF
v_gene: TRBV7-2; abundance: few; len: 15; j_gene: TRBJ2-7; d_gene: TRBD2; CDR3nt: TGTGCCAGCAGCACAAGGGCGGGGGGTCCCTACGAGCAGTACTTC; CDR3aa: CASSTRAGGPYEQYF
v_gene: TRBV15; abundance: -; len: 14; j_gene: TRBJ2-3; d_gene: -; CDR3nt: TGTGCCACCAGCAAGTGGGGGATCACAGATACGCAGTATTTT; CDR3aa: CATSKWGITDTQYF
v_gene: TRBV5-6; abundance: few; len: 16; j_gene: TRBJ2-1; d_gene: TRBD2; CDR3nt: TGTGCCAGCAGCCCTGTGACTAGCGGGGGACTGGGACGGCAGTTCTTC; CDR3aa: CASSPVTSGGLGRQFF
v_gene: TRBV28; abundance: -; len: 15; j_gene: TRBJ1-2; d_gene: -; CDR3nt: TGTGCCAGCAGTTTTGCCGATAGGGACTTAGATGGCTACACCTTC; CDR3aa: CASSFADRDLDGYTF
v_gene: TRBV10-3; abundance: -; len: 15; j_gene: TRBJ2-5; d_gene: TRBD2; CDR3nt: TGTGCCATCAGTGGAGCGGGGGAACCGGGTGAGACCCAGTACTTC; CDR3aa: CAISGAGEPGETQYF
v_gene: TRBV6-2/TRBV6-3; abundance: -; len: 14; j_gene: TRBJ2-1; d_gene: -; CDR3nt: TGTGCCAGCAGTCGACCAGAGGGCCGAAATGAGCAGTTCTTC; CDR3aa: CASSRPEGRNEQFF
v_gene: TRBV2; abundance: few; len: 13; j_gene: TRBJ1-5; d_gene: TRBD1; CDR3nt: TGTGCCAGCAGGGGACAGAAAGTTCAGCCCCAGCATTTT; CDR3aa: CASRGQKVQPQHF
v_gene: TRBV7-2; abundance: few; len: 12; j_gene: TRBJ2-3; d_gene: -; CDR3nt: TGTGCCAGCAGCACTGAGGATCAGCCCCAGTATTTT; CDR3aa: CASSTEDQPQYF